The clone carrying this TCR beta chain was seen a handful of times. Its specificity is unknown. The Oncomine TCR Beta short-read assay was applied to DNA of cultured CD4+ T cells. TCRdb re-analysed the PCR reads in MiXCR, keeping a single row per CDR3 protein. The data hold about 4,000 distinct CDR3 sequences, with 30% to 40% observed a single time. This sample is part of a study of vaccination and CD4 T cells after COVID-19. The study, taken as a whole, reports: Spike mono-reactivity was evident in 304 of the 307 vaccine-specific clones derived from convalescent patients.

The treatment is: roughly ten-day PBMC culture with coronavirus spike peptide pools or control peptides (ViraFEST assay). Positive PCR tests dated from March to December 2020, predating US Alpha, Beta and Delta variants. The sample consisted of CD4+ T cells from blood, cultured in vitro. This receptor was obtained from a human donor who had recovered from COVID-19.

CDR3 DNA: TGTGCCAGCAGCCGATCCCTCACGGGCTCTGGGGCCAACGTCCTGACTTTC. Amino acids: CASSRSLTGSGANVLTF. V usage is TRBV6-1 and J usage is TRBJ2-6; D is uncertain. The CDR3 has 17 residues. Trimming cost V 6 bases and J 0 bases, with 15 bases left between them. CDR1 MNHNS and CDR2 SASEGT come from the germline V gene.